The 15 T cell receptor beta chains below come from one sample, sequenced in a study of shared clonotypes between healthy human individuals. Naive-designated CD8 cells lacked CD45RO, were positively enriched for CCR7, and omitted terminally differentiated effector memory CD45RA+ cells. Some clones are missing from TCRdb's copy, which holds only in-frame ones; the method was immunoSEQ multiplex PCR. The profile shows under 1 million clones, 92% of them singletons. The sequencing input was naive CD8+ T cells sorted from blood. Source of these receptors: a man aged 30 to 39 in good health.

V gene TRBV28 combines with J gene TRBJ2-2, with 8 bases matching TRBD2. In germline, CDR1 is MDHEN, CDR2 SYDVKM. CDR3 length equals 15 residues. Losses at the gene ends were 6 bases for V and 6 bases for J; bases not matched to a gene: 9. As DNA, the CDR3 is TGTGCCAGCAGCGGACTCCTAGCGGGCGCCGGGGAGCTGTTTTTT. Translated: CASSGLLAGAGELFF.

This chain links TRBV6-5 with TRBJ2-3, with D hard to call. Germline-derived CDR1 and CDR2 are MNHEY and SVGAGI. Trimming stripped 2 bases from V and 1 base from J, with 13 bases between. CDR3 length: 16 residues. The CDR3 DNA follows: TGTGCCAGCAGTTACAATCCGTACGGCCGCACAGATACGCAGTATTTT. Protein sequence: CASSYNPYGRTDTQYF.

J is TRBJ2-7 and V is TRBV27; a possible D gene is TRBD2 (6 bases). Trimming shortened V by 4 bases and J by 3 bases, and 16 bases separated the two germline ends. Germline assignment: CDR1 MNHEY and CDR2 SMNVEV (reference sequence). The CDR3 loop spans 15 amino acids. The DNA of the CDR3 is TGTGCCAGCAGTTCCGGGACTGGGGGGAACTACGAGCAGTACTTC. The encoded protein is CASSSGTGGNYEQYF.

This rearrangement joins TRBV7-9 to TRBJ2-5; 11 bases map to TRBD2. Germline assignment: CDR1 SEHNR and CDR2 FQNEAQ (reference sequence). The CDR3 has 16 residues. V lost 5 bases and J lost 2; bases outside the gene matches: 7. The CDR3 coding sequence is TGTGCCAGCAGCCCCCCGGGACTAGCGGAGCAAGAGACCCAGTACTTC. Its translation is CASSPPGLAEQETQYF. The whole variable domain, remainder taken from reference TRBV7-9 and TRBJ2-5, is DTGVSQNPRHKITKRGQNVTFRCDPISEHNRLYWYRQTLGQGPEFLTYFQNEAQLEKSRLLSDRFSAERPKGSFSTLEIQRTEQGDSAMYLCASSPPGLAEQETQYFGPGTRLLVL.

CDR3 sequence reads: CASQEELGWEKLFF. The CDR3 DNA follows: TGTGCCAGTCAAGAGGAGCTCGGTTGGGAAAAACTGTTTTTT. This chain links TRBV19 with TRBJ1-4; D is uncertain. Trimming pared 8 bases from V and 8 bases from J, leaving 18 bases between. Per germline, CDR1 LNHDA and CDR2 SQIVND (reference sequence). This CDR3 region has 14 residues.

The chain is built from TRBV2 and TRBJ2-1, with 7 bases fitting TRBD2. V lost 2 bases to trimming and J lost 8 bases; unmatched junction nucleotides: 9. Germline V CDR1 and CDR2: SNHLY, FYNNEI. The CDR3 contains 15 residues. This CDR3 is CASSELGRERDEQFF. The CDR3 DNA reads as TGTGCCAGCAGTGAATTGGGGCGGGAGAGGGATGAGCAGTTCTTC.

The rearrangement links TRBV27 to TRBJ2-3, with 7 bases fitting TRBD1. Germline values: CDR1 MNHEY, CDR2 SMNVEV (reference sequence). The V gene end was trimmed by 2 bases and the J gene end by 4 bases; junction bases not matched to a gene: 6. CDR3 length equals 15 residues. CDR3 DNA sequence: TGTGCCAGCAGTTTAAAGGGGGCTAGGGCAGATACGCAGTATTTT. Amino acid sequence: CASSLKGARADTQYF.

The chain has TRBV7-6 and TRBJ2-7; D is unresolved. Germline values: CDR1 SGHVS, CDR2 FNYEAQ. The length of the CDR3 is 14 residues. V was shortened by 0 bases and J by 2 bases, with 8 bases between the two germline ends. The CDR3 loop reads CASSLAADTYEQYF. The CDR3 region has the DNA TGTGCCAGCAGCTTAGCTGCGGATACCTACGAGCAGTACTTC.

The chain couples TRBV7-9 to TRBJ2-1, with a possible D match to TRBD2 (5 bases). Germline-derived CDR1 and CDR2 are SEHNR and FQNEAQ (reference sequence). V lost 3 bases and J lost 9, with 12 bases in between. The CDR3 consists of 13 residues. CDR3 DNA: TGTGCCAGCAGCTTTTGGGGTGAGGGTGAGCAGTTCTTC. Encoded protein: CASSFWGEGEQFF.

As concerns this clone: Other DNA sequences in this specimen translate into the identical CDR3. This chain links TRBV7-9 with TRBJ2-7, with a possible D match to TRBD1 (6 bases). Germline CDR1 reads SEHNR; CDR2 reads FQNEAQ (reference sequence). V shed 4 bases and J shed 3 bases, with 13 bases lying between them. The CDR3 has 14 amino acids. Here the CDR3 reads CASSSSGGSYEQYF. The DNA of the CDR3 is TGTGCCAGCAGCTCCAGTGGGGGCAGCTACGAGCAGTACTTC. Looking up the rest from reference TRBV7-9 and TRBJ2-7 gives the full variable domain: DTGVSQNPRHKITKRGQNVTFRCDPISEHNRLYWYRQTLGQGPEFLTYFQNEAQLEKSRLLSDRFSAERPKGSFSTLEIQRTEQGDSAMYLCASSSSGGSYEQYFGPGTRLTVT.

Only one count was recorded for this clone. The rearrangement joins TRBV7-9 to TRBJ2-7, with 11 bases matching TRBD2. This CDR3 comprises 16 residues. Per germline, CDR1 SEHNR and CDR2 FQNEAQ (reference sequence). Unmatched junction bases numbered 10, after V lost 4 bases and J lost 5 bases. CDR3 sequence (DNA): TGTGCCAGCAGCTCGGCCGGGACTAGCGGAATCAACGAGCAGTACTTC. It translates to CASSSAGTSGINEQYF.

This chain connects TRBV5-1 to TRBJ2-5; 8 bases match TRBD1. CDR3 size: 15 residues. Germline V gene data show CDR1 as SGHRS and CDR2 as YFSETQ. V dropped 3 bases and J dropped 1; count of bases not matched to a gene: 5. CDR3 amino acids: CASSSYRGVQETQYF. The CDR3 DNA reads as TGCGCCAGCAGCTCCTACAGGGGGGTCCAAGAGACCCAGTACTTC.

This clone was seen just once. V gene TRBV28 combines with J gene TRBJ2-7; 12 bases align to TRBD2. CDR1 is MDHEN, CDR2 SYDVKM, per germline. After removal of 5 bases from V and 6 bases from J, the junction contained 8 bases not matched to a gene. This CDR3 is built from 15 residues. The CDR3 DNA follows: TGTGCCAGCAGTCCCGGACTAGCGGGAACGGGCGAGCAGTACTTC. This translates into CASSPGLAGTGEQYF.

This chain joins TRBV28 and TRBJ1-3, with D possibly TRBD1 on 5 matching bases. Germline assignment: CDR1 MDHEN and CDR2 SYDVKM. The CDR3 spans 12 residues. V shed 6 bases and J shed 10 bases, with 13 bases lying between them. For the CDR3, the DNA is TGTGCCAGCAGGCTCCCCGAGGGGACCATATATTTT. Residues: CASRLPEGTIYF. Together with reference TRBV28 and TRBJ1-3, the CDR3 gives the full variable domain: DVKVTQSSRYLVKRTGEKVFLECVQDMDHENMFWYRQDPGLGLRLIYFSYDVKMKEKGDIPEGYSVSREKKERFSLILESASTNQTSMYLCASRLPEGTIYFGEGSWLTVV.

A single count supports this clone. The J gene is TRBJ2-7, the V gene TRBV4-3, with 7 nucleotides matching TRBD2. V shed 1 base and J 4 bases; nucleotides not matched to a gene: 7. The CDR3 spans 15 residues. Germline CDR1 and CDR2: LGHNA and YSLEER. The DNA of the CDR3 is TGCGCCAGCAGCCAAGCAGCTAGCGGAAATTACGAGCAGTACTTC. Translation gives CASSQAASGNYEQYF.